These 11 T cell receptor beta chains originate from one sample sequenced in a study of molecular identifiers for immune sequencing clone quantification. TCRdb independently ran MiXCR on the PCR reads; one entry per CDR3 protein. The data contain about half a million distinct CDR3 sequences, over 20% of them singletons. Sequenced input: naive CD8+ T cells from blood, with Jurkat cell RNA spiked in. Subset meaning: FACS-sorted CD8+CD4-CCR7+CD45RA+ naive T cells. The receptors derive from a human donor in good health. Some libraries in this study had Jurkat cell RNA spiked in.

This clonotype was seen repeatedly, ten times or more. The chain employs TRBV7-9 and TRBJ2-5; maybe TRBD2 (5 bases). V was cut by 5 bases and J by 5 bases, with 15 bases left in between. This CDR3 is 14 amino acids long. Per germline, CDR1 SEHNR and CDR2 FQNEAQ (reference sequence). CDR3 nucleotide sequence: TGTGCCAGCAGCATTAGCGAGAGGTGGGAGACCCAGTACTTC. Translating gives CASSISERWETQYF.

The table lists this clonotype with a few counts. The chain has TRBV11-2 and TRBJ2-1, with D possibly being TRBD1 or TRBD2 (7 bases each). This CDR3 spans 17 amino acids. Germline V gene data show CDR1 as SGHAT and CDR2 as FQNNGV. Trimming stripped 5 bases from V and 4 bases from J, with 21 bases between. CDR3 bases: TGTGCCAGCAGCCCCTCAGGGGGGGGATCGGGTTACAATGAGCAGTTCTTC. It is translated as CASSPSGGGSGYNEQFF.

This clonotype was seen at least ten times. The chain carries TRBV4-1 and TRBJ2-3, with unresolved D. The length of the CDR3 is 16 residues. The V and J ends lost 0 bases and 4 bases respectively, with 14 bases between them. In germline, CDR1 is MGHRA, CDR2 YSYEKL. DNA for the CDR3: TGCGCCAGCAGCCAAGATCCCCTGGGGATTTCAGATACGCAGTATTTT. Residues: CASSQDPLGISDTQYF.

This clonotype showed up just a few times. V is TRBV20-1 and J is TRBJ2-2; D may match TRBD1 or TRBD2 (5 bases each). V lost 4 bases to trimming and J lost 6 bases, with 21 bases between them. Germline CDR1 is DFQATT and CDR2 is SNEGSKA (reference sequence). The CDR3 is 16 residues long. The CDR3 is CSAKRGQGMGSGELFF. Written as DNA, the CDR3 is TGCAGTGCTAAAAGAGGGCAGGGAATGGGTTCCGGGGAGCTGTTTTTT.

This clonotype has a handful of counts. J is TRBJ1-2 and V is TRBV12-3 or TRBV12-4; D ambiguous. There are 15 residues in the CDR3. Trimming stripped 7 bases from V and 2 bases from J, with 17 bases between. The CDR3 reads CASTPLSDLNYGYTF. The DNA for the CDR3 is TGTGCCAGCACCCCCTTATCAGATTTGAACTATGGCTACACCTTC.

Concerning this clonotype itself: An end of the junction does not agree with germline; a read error may underlie this. This chain uses TRBV2 with TRBJ1-1; no clear D. CDR3 length: 14 amino acids. Germline values: CDR1 SNHLY, CDR2 FYNNEI. The CDR3 nucleotides read TGTGCCAGCGGTGAGGGCGGTGCTCTCTCTGAAGCTTTCTTT. It translates to CASGEGGALSEAFF.

With respect to this clonotype: A read error may be the cause here, since a much bigger clone is one base away. V and J are TRBV7-8 and TRBJ2-7, with D unclear. Germline V gives CDR1 SGHVS, CDR2 FQNEAQ. The CDR3 contains 16 residues. The CDR3 reads CASSLVGSEDFYEQDF. Written as DNA, the CDR3 is TGTGCCAGCAGCTTAGTTGGCTCAGAAGATTTCTACGAGCAGGACTTC.

The rearrangement uses TRBV4-3 and TRBJ1-6; D gene ambiguous. The germline V and J ends were trimmed by 1 base and 5 bases, with 9 bases remaining between them. CDR3 length equals 15 residues. Germline CDR1 LGHNA, CDR2 YSLEER. The CDR3 bases are TGCGCCAGCAGCCAAGTTTTAGTGAATAATTCACCCCTCCACTTT. The encoded protein is CASSQVLVNNSPLHF.

This clonotype occurred many times. The rearrangement links TRBV7-6 to TRBJ1-4; D is unclear. Germline assignment: CDR1 SGHVS and CDR2 FNYEAQ. The CDR3 is 14 residues long. V lost 3 bases to trimming and J lost 5 bases, with 10 bases between them. This CDR3 reads CASSLDGRNEKLFF. CDR3 DNA sequence: TGTGCCAGCAGCTTGGACGGGCGGAATGAAAAACTGTTTTTT.

This clonotype was counted ten times or more. This chain links TRBV5-6 with TRBJ2-4, with D possibly TRBD2 on 5 matching bases. This CDR3 spans 16 amino acids. Trimming cost V 3 bases and J 0 bases, with 13 bases left between them. Germline CDR1 is SGHDT and CDR2 is YYEEEE. The CDR3 DNA sequence: TGTGCCAGCAGCTCGACTTCGCGGGCAGCCAAAAACATTCAGTACTTC. Encoded protein: CASSSTSRAAKNIQYF.

The rearrangement joins TRBV9 to TRBJ2-2; 7 bases are a match to TRBD2. This CDR3 region has 17 residues. Germline-derived CDR1 and CDR2 are SGDLS and YYNGEE. V lost 3 bases to trimming and J lost 1 base; unmatched junction nucleotides: 9. CDR3 protein: CASSARTGTKNTGELFF. The CDR3 coding sequence is TGTGCCAGCAGCGCCAGAACCGGGACTAAGAACACCGGGGAGCTGTTTTTT.